Listed here are 3 T cell receptor beta chains from one sample, sequenced in a study of cytomegalovirus exposure and HLA in healthy donors. The PCR contained 60 Vbeta and 13 Jbeta primers. Profiling relied on immunoSEQ multiplex PCR, and the TCRdb table lists in-frame clones only, not all of them. The data show 90,000 to 95,000 clones, over 70% seen once. Sequencing was performed on PBMCs. Receptors originate from a girl aged 2-10 years in good health and CMV-seropositive.

This clone has just one count. This sequence joins TRBV28 and TRBJ1-1; 9 bases map to TRBD1. V lost 3 bases, J lost 11 bases, and 10 bases stayed unmatched. The germline V gene has CDR1 MDHEN and CDR2 SYDVKM. The CDR3 is 14 residues long. The CDR3 is CASSFSPGQGKAFF. CDR3 coding DNA: TGTGCCAGCAGTTTCTCCCCGGGACAGGGTAAGGCTTTCTTT. The complete variable domain, with remaining parts taken from reference TRBV28 and TRBJ1-1, reads DVKVTQSSRYLVKRTGEKVFLECVQDMDHENMFWYRQDPGLGLRLIYFSYDVKMKEKGDIPEGYSVSREKKERFSLILESASTNQTSMYLCASSFSPGQGKAFFGQGTRLTVV.

The chain couples TRBV10-3 to TRBJ2-7; TRBD2 aligns across 9 bases. There are 19 residues in the CDR3. Trimming took 3 bases from V and 1 from J; bases not matched to a gene: 16. Germline V lookup: CDR1 ENHRY, CDR2 SYGVKD. The CDR3 loop reads CAISDAERASGETSYEQYF. In DNA form, the CDR3 reads TGTGCCATCAGTGATGCGGAGCGGGCTAGCGGGGAAACATCCTACGAGCAGTACTTC.

Judged by abundance, this clone is medium-sized. The rearrangement joins TRBV5-1 to TRBJ1-5, with D possibly being TRBD1 (5 bases). Germline V gives CDR1 SGHRS, CDR2 YFSETQ. V was pared by 1 base and J by 5 bases, with 7 bases between. This CDR3 comprises 13 residues. CDR3 amino acids: CASSLTGDQPQHF. The DNA for the CDR3 is TGCGCCAGCAGCTTGACGGGGGATCAGCCCCAGCATTTT. Full variable domain (missing parts from reference TRBV5-1 and TRBJ1-5): KAGVTQTPRYLIKTRGQQVTLSCSPISGHRSVSWYQQTPGQGLQFLFEYFSETQRNKGNFPGRFSGRQFSNSRSEMNVSTLELGDSALYLCASSLTGDQPQHFGDGTRLSIL.